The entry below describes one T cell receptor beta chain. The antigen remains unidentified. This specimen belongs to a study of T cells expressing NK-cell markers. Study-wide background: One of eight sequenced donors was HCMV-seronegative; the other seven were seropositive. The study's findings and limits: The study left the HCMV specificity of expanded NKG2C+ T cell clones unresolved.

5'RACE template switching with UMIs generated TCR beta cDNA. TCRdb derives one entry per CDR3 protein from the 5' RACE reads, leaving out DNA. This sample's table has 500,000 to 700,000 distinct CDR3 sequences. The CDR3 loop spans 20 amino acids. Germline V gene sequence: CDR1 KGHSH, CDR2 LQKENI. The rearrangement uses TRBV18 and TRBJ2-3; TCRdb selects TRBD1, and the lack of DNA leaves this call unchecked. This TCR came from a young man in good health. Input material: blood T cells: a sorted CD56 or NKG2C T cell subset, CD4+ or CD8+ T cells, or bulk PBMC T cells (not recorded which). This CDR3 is CASSPTENRQGLPLTDTQYF.